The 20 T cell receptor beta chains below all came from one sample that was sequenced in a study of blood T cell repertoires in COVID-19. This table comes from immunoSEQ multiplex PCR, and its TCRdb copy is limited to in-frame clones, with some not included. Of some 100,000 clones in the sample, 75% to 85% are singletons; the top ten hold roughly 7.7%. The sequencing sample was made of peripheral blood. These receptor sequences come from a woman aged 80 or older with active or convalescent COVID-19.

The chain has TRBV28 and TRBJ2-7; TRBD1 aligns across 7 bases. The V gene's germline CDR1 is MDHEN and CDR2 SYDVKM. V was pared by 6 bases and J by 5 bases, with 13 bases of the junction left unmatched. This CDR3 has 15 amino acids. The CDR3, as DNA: TGTGCCAGCAGCAGACCTGGCAGGGGGTTCGACGAGCAGTACTTC. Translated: CASSRPGRGFDEQYF.

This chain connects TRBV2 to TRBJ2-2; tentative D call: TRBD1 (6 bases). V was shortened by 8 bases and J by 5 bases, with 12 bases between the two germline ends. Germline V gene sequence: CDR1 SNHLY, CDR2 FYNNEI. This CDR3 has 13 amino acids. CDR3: CASHPTGTGELFF. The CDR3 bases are TGTGCCAGCCACCCCACAGGGACCGGGGAGCTGTTTTTT.

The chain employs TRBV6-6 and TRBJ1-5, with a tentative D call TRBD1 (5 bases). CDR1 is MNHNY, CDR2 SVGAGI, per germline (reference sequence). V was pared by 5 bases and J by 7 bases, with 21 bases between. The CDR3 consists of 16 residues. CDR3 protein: CASSAKWRAGTQPQHF. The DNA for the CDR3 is TGTGCCAGCAGTGCCAAATGGAGGGCAGGGACCCAGCCCCAGCATTTT.

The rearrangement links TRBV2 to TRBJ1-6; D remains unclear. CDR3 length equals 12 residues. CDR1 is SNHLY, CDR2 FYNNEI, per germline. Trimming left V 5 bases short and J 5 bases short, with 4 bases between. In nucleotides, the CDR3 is TGTGCCAGCAGTCCAAATAATTCACCCCTCCACTTT. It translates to CASSPNNSPLHF. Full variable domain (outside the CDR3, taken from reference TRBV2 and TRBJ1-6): EPEVTQTPSHQVTQMGQEVILRCVPISNHLYFYWYRQILGQKVEFLVSFYNNEISEKSEIFDDQFSVERPDGSNFTLKIRSTKLEDSAMYFCASSPNNSPLHFGNGTRLTVT.

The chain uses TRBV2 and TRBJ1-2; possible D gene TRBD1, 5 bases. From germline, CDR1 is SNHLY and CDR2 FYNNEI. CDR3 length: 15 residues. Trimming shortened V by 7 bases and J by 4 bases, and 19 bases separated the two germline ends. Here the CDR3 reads CASNSAVTRGYGYTF. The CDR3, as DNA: TGTGCCAGCAATTCGGCCGTCACAAGGGGCTATGGCTACACCTTC. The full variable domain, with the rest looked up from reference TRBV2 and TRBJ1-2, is EPEVTQTPSHQVTQMGQEVILRCVPISNHLYFYWYRQILGQKVEFLVSFYNNEISEKSEIFDDQFSVERPDGSNFTLKIRSTKLEDSAMYFCASNSAVTRGYGYTFGSGTRLTVV.

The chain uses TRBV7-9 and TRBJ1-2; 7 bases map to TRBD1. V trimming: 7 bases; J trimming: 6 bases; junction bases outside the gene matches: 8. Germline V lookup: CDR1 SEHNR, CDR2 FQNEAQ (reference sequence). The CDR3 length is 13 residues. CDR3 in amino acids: CASTRTGYHGYTF. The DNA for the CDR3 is TGTGCCAGCACCCGGACAGGATATCATGGCTACACCTTC.

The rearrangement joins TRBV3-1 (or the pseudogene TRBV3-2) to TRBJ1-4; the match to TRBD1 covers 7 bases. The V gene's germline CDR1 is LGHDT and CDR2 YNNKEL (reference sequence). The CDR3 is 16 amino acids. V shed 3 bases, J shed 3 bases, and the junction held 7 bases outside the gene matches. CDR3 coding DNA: TGTGCCAGCAGCCAGAAGACAGGGCTTTCTAATGAAAAACTGTTTTTT. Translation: CASSQKTGLSNEKLFF.

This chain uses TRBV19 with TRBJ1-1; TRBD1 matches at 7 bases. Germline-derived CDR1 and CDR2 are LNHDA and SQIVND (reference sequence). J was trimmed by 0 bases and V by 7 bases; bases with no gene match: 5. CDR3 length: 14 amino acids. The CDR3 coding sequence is TGTGCCAGTACCCCAACAGGGGTGAACACTGAAGCTTTCTTT. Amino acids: CASTPTGVNTEAFF.

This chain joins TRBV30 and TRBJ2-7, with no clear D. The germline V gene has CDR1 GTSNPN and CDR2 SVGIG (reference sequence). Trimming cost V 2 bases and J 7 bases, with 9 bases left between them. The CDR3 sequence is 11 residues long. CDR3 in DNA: TGTGCCTGGAGTAGACAAGTAGAGCAGTACTTC. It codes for CAWSRQVEQYF.

For the CDR3, the DNA is TGTGCCAGCAGTTATAGCAGCAGCGGGAGGTCCTTTTCCTACAATGAGCAGTTCTTC. It codes for CASSYSSSGRSFSYNEQFF. The V gene is TRBV13, the J gene TRBJ2-1; 9 bases are a match to TRBD2. Germline values: CDR1 PRHDT, CDR2 FYEKMQ (reference sequence). This CDR3 region has 19 residues. J was trimmed by 1 base and V by 6 bases; bases with no gene match: 16.

The CDR3 region is CASSLTGVEAFF. The CDR3, as DNA: TGTGCCAGCAGCTTGACAGGGGTGGAAGCTTTCTTT. The rearrangement uses TRBV7-9 and TRBJ1-1, with 8 bases identical to TRBD1. Per germline, CDR1 SEHNR and CDR2 FQNEAQ (reference sequence). The J segment lost 8 bases and the V segment lost 3 bases, leaving 2 bases of the junction unmatched. This CDR3 has 12 residues. The entire variable domain, with the rest obtained from reference TRBV7-9 and TRBJ1-1, is as follows: DTGVSQNPRHKITKRGQNVTFRCDPISEHNRLYWYRQTLGQGPEFLTYFQNEAQLEKSRLLSDRFSAERPKGSFSTLEIQRTEQGDSAMYLCASSLTGVEAFFGQGTRLTVV.

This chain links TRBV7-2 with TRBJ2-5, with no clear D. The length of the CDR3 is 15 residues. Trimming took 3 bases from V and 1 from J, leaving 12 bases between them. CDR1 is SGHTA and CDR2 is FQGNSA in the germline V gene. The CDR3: CASSFLAEPQETQYF. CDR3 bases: TGTGCCAGCAGCTTTTTGGCCGAACCCCAAGAGACCCAGTACTTC.

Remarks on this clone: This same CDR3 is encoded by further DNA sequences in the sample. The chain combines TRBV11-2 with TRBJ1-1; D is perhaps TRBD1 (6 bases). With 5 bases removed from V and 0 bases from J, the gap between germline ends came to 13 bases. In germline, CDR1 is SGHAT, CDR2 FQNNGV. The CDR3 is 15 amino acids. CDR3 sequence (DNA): TGTGCCAGCAGCCCAGGACAGACCATGAACACTGAAGCTTTCTTT. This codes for CASSPGQTMNTEAFF.

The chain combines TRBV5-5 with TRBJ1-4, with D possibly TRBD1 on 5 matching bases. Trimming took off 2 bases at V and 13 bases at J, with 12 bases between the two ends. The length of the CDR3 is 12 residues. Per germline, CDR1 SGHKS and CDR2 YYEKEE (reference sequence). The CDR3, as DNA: TGTGCCAGCAGCTTTACAGCCGGGGGACTGTTTTTT. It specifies CASSFTAGGLFF.

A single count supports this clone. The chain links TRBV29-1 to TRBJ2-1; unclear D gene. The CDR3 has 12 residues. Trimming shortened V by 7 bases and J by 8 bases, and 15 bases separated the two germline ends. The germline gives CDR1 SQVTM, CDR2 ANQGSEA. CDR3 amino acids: CSAVSESDEQFF. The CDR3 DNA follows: TGCAGCGCCGTCTCGGAGTCGGATGAGCAGTTCTTC.

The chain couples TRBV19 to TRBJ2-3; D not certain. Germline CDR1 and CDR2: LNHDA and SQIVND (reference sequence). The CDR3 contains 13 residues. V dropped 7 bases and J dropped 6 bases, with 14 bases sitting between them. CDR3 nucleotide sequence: TGTGCCAGTAACCCGGGTGCCTGGGATACGCAGTATTTT. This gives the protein CASNPGAWDTQYF.

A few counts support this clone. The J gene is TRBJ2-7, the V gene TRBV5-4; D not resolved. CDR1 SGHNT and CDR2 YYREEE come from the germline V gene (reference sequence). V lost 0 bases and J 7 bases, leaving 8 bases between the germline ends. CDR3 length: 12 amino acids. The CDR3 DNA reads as TGTGCCAGCAGCTTGGCCGGGTGGGAGCAGTACTTC. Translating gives CASSLAGWEQYF.

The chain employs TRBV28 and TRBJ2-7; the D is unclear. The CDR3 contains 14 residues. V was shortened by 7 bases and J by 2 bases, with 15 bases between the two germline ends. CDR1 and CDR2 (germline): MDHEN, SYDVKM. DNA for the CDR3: TGTGCCAGCACCCCCCCCGGAGTGACCTACGAGCAGTACTTC. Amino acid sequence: CASTPPGVTYEQYF.

Here the CDR3 DNA reads TGTGCCATCAGTGAGTCGAGCTCCTACAATGAGCAGTTCTTC. Residues: CAISESSSYNEQFF. The chain employs TRBV10-3 and TRBJ2-1; no clear D. Germline CDR1 reads ENHRY; CDR2 reads SYGVKD. V was clipped by 0 bases and J by 0 bases, with 3 bases between them. This CDR3 has 14 amino acids.

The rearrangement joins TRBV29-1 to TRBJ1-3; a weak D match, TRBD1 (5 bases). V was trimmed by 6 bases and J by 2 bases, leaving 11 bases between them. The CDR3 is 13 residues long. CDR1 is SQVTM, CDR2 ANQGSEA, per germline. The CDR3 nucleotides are TGCAGCGTCGCAGGGCAGGCTGGAAACACCATATATTTT. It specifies CSVAGQAGNTIYF. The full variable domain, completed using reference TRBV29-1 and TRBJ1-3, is SAVISQKPSRDICQRGTSLTIQCQVDSQVTMMFWYRQQPGQSLTLIATANQGSEATYESGFVIDKFPISRPNLTFSTLTVSNMSPEDSSIYLCSVAGQAGNTIYFGEGSWLTVV.